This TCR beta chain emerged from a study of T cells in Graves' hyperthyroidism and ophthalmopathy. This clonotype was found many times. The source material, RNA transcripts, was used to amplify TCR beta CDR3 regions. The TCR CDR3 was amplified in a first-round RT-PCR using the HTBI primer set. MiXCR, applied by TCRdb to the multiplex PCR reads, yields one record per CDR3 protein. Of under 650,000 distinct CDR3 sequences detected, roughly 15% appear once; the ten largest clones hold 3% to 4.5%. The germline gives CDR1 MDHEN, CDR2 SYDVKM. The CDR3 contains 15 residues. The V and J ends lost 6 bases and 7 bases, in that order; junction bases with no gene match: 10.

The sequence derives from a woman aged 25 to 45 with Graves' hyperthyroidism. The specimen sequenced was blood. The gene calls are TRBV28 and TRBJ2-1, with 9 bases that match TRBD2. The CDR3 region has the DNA TGTGCCAGCAGCCGTCGGCTAGCGGGAAGGAATGAGCAGTTCTTC. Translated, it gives CASSRRLAGRNEQFF.